This T cell receptor beta chain was recorded in a study of post-analysis software for immune sequencing data. Study-wide background: Relapsing-remitting, secondary progressive and progressive-relapsing forms made up the multiple sclerosis disease courses. Findings and caveats of the study: Diversity measured as normalized Chao1 was significantly lower in multiple sclerosis patients than in controls. In patients, about five TRBV segments were more frequent than in controls, with TRBV5-6, TRBV5-1 and TRBV20-1 among them.

Prepared libraries of TCR beta cDNA carried unique molecular identifiers. TCRdb itself ran the PCR reads through MiXCR, one entry per CDR3 protein. Among more than 350,000 distinct CDR3 sequences listed, roughly 38% were seen once. This clonotype was seen a handful of times. Its antigen is undetermined. Germline CDR1 is MDHEN and CDR2 is SYDVKM. The CDR3 runs to 16 residues. The ends were cut back, 5 bases at V and 3 bases at J, with 20 bases in the middle. Material: blood. The source of this sequence is a girl aged 2 to 10 with multiple sclerosis. The chain links TRBV28 to TRBJ2-7, with a possible D match to TRBD1 (6 bases). CDR3 in amino acids: CASSQPWTELDYEQYF. DNA of the CDR3: TGTGCCAGCAGTCAACCTTGGACAGAACTAGACTACGAGCAGTACTTC.